This TCR beta chain was retrieved from a study of T cells after posttransplantation cyclophosphamide. Treatment was busulfan-fludarabine conditioning, a marrow graft, and cyclophosphamide on days +3 and +4. Data came from immunoSEQ multiplex PCR; TCRdb stores just in-frame clones and leaves some out. In total the sample includes approximately 6,200 clones, none of them seen once. Germline CDR1 reads SGHNT; CDR2 reads YYREEE (reference sequence). The CDR3 is made up of 14 amino acids. Trimming left V 0 bases short and J 0 bases short, with 7 bases between. There are many counts of this clone. The antigen remains unidentified. The study's findings and limits: Skin or GI-infiltrating T cells shared few TRB sequences with blood. Later post-transplant blood repertoires were often dominated by donor CD8+ memory clones.

The sequence was obtained from a male patient in his thirties who received an allogeneic stem cell transplant from an unrelated donor, was CMV-positive, and had acute and chronic GVHD. Some of the T cells may derive from the graft donor. This specimen consisted of PBMCs, obtained after an allogeneic stem cell transplant with post-transplant cyclophosphamide. The chain recombines TRBV5-4 with TRBJ2-7; D unclear. The CDR3 is CASSLGQASYEQYF. For the CDR3, the DNA is TGTGCCAGCAGCTTGGGGCAGGCCTCCTACGAGCAGTACTTC.